This T cell receptor (beta chain) was sequenced in a study of cytomegalovirus exposure and HLA in healthy donors. Across the study: Within the Caucasian-associated ancestry cluster were 65% to 85% of the approximately 400 genotyped donors. Findings and limits, study-wide: With high specificity and sensitivity, the classifier reportedly diagnosed cytomegalovirus status. Later analysis identified a missense DCLRE1C variant that was linked to TCR beta V- and J-gene trimming. DRB1 showed the most TCR associations and HLA-C the fewest in a later analysis, as rates varied by HLA locus.

About this clone: Antigen unknown.

Use of 60 Vbeta and 13 Jbeta primers characterized the PCR. Some clones are missing from TCRdb's copy, which holds only in-frame ones; the method was immunoSEQ multiplex PCR. The sample yields 200,000 to 250,000 clones, around 80% seen once. The TCR sequence derives from a man younger than 35 in good health and CMV-seronegative. Sequences were obtained from PBMCs.

The CDR3 DNA reads TGTGCCAGCAGTGATGGGACAGGAAGATCCTACGAGCAGTACTTC. Amino acids: CASSDGTGRSYEQYF. This sequence joins TRBV25-1 and TRBJ2-7, with 8 bases that match TRBD1. The CDR3 is 15 residues long. Germline CDR1 reads MGHDK; CDR2 reads SYGVNS. V trimming: 3 bases; J trimming: 1 base; junction bases outside the gene matches: 5.